This is a list of T cell receptor beta chains from one sample in a study of control samples from healthy donors and cancer patients. Sequenced by immunoSEQ multiplex PCR; TCRdb stores in-frame clones only, minus some. The sample consists of tens of thousands of clones, 90% to 95% of them appearing once. The specimen was blood. These receptors came from a woman in her forties or fifties in good health. The CDR3 runs from the conserved cysteine through the conserved F or W. D genes are given only for firm matches. Part of the rows lack a size; the others show once, few, many or a class for expanded clones.

>TRBV7-7|NA|TRBJ2-5|NA
TGTGCCAGCAGCCTCGGCTATCAAGAGACCCAGTACTTC
CASSLGYQETQYF
>TRBV5-1|NA|TRBJ1-2|NA
TGCGCCAGCAGCTTGGATGCAGTAAACTATGGCTACACCTTC
CASSLDAVNYGYTF
>TRBV2|NA|TRBJ2-1|NA
TGTGCCAGCAGTGGGAGGTTCAATCTTGGCTCCTACAATGAGCAGTTCTTC
CASSGRFNLGSYNEQFF
>TRBV9|NA|TRBJ1-3|TRBD1
TGTGCCAGCAGCGTCGGGACAGGGGCTGGAAACACCATATATTTT
CASSVGTGAGNTIYF
>TRBV6-5|NA|TRBJ1-2|NA
TGTGCCAGCAGTCCTTTAGGGATTCCCTATGGCTACACCTTC
CASSPLGIPYGYTF
>TRBV5-5|NA|TRBJ2-1|TRBD1
TGTGCCAGCAGCATCACAGGGGGCGCGTACAATGAGCAGTTCTTC
CASSITGGAYNEQFF
>TRBV5-1|NA|TRBJ2-7|TRBD1
TGCGCCAGCAGACACGACAGGGGGACCTCCTACGAGCAGTACTTC
CASRHDRGTSYEQYF
>TRBV6-6|once|TRBJ2-7|NA
TGTGCCAGCAGTTTACAGGGTTGGCACGAGCAGTACTTC
CASSLQGWHEQYF
>TRBV18|NA|TRBJ1-5|TRBD1
TGTGCCAGCTCAACGCGGGACAGGGGAAATCAGCCCCAGCATTTT
CASSTRDRGNQPQHF
>TRBV7-2|NA|TRBJ1-2|TRBD1
TGTGCCAGCAGCTTAGGACAGGGAATTCAAAAGGGGGGCTACACCTTC
CASSLGQGIQKGGYTF
>TRBV2|NA|TRBJ1-6|TRBD1
TGTGCCAGCAGCGGACAGGTTGGAGGCAATTCACCCCTCCACTTT
CASSGQVGGNSPLHF
>TRBV6-5|NA|TRBJ1-1|NA
TGTGCCAGCACCCGAGGACAGTACACTGAAGCTTTCTTT
CASTRGQYTEAFF
>TRBV6-1|NA|TRBJ1-3|NA
TGTGCCAGCAGTGAAGACTTGGAGTCTGGAAACACCATATATTTT
CASSEDLESGNTIYF